The 5 T cell receptor beta chains presented below share a single source sample, sequenced in a study of blood T cell repertoires in COVID-19. Profiled with immunoSEQ multiplex PCR; TCRdb holds only in-frame clones, not every one. The sample has approximately 250,000 clones, 88% seen once; the top ten hold about 1.2%. The sequencing input was PBMCs or T cells enriched from blood (not recorded which). These receptors all come from a woman aged 40 to 50 with acute COVID-19.

With regard to this clone: Within the sample, other DNA sequences also encode this same CDR3. V and J are TRBV12-3 or TRBV12-4 and TRBJ1-5; tentative D call: TRBD1 (6 bases). The V and J ends lost 6 bases and 7 bases respectively, with 13 bases between them. CDR3 length: 13 residues. The CDR3 sequence is CASSLTGNQPQHF. CDR3 in DNA: TGTGCCAGCAGCTTAACAGGGAACCAGCCCCAGCATTTT.

V usage is TRBV7-9 and J usage is TRBJ2-1; 11 bases fit TRBD2. V lost 5 bases and J lost 3; bases outside the gene matches: 3. The CDR3 sequence is 15 residues long. Germline V gene data show CDR1 as SEHNR and CDR2 as FQNEAQ (reference sequence). CDR3 in DNA: TGTGCCAGCAGCCCGGGACTAGCGGACTACAATGAGCAGTTCTTC. It translates to CASSPGLADYNEQFF.

The chain recombines TRBV2 with TRBJ2-2; 12 bases fit TRBD2. Germline CDR1 reads SNHLY; CDR2 reads FYNNEI. Trimming took 3 bases from V and 7 from J; bases not matched to a gene: 3. The CDR3 length is 15 residues. DNA for the CDR3: TGTGCCAGCAGTGAGACTAGCGGGAGCATCGGGGAGCTGTTTTTT. It codes for CASSETSGSIGELFF.

This clone was counted once. The chain employs TRBV9 and TRBJ2-1; 8 bases fit TRBD2. Trimming cost V 6 bases and J 4 bases; bases outside gene matches: 6. The CDR3 consists of 14 residues. From germline, CDR1 is SGDLS and CDR2 YYNGEE. CDR3 residues: CASTWGLDYNEQFF. For the CDR3, the DNA is TGTGCCAGCACCTGGGGACTAGATTACAATGAGCAGTTCTTC.

The chain is built from TRBV7-9 and TRBJ1-5; tentatively, D is TRBD1 (6 bases). The germline CDR1 and CDR2 sequences are SEHNR and FQNEAQ (reference sequence). CDR3 length: 17 residues. Between the trimmed V and J ends, which lost 1 base and 2 bases, there was a span of 15 bases. In nucleotides, the CDR3 is TGTGCCAGCAGCTTAGTTCCTGGACGACAGGGCAATCAGCCCCAGCATTTT. As protein: CASSLVPGRQGNQPQHF.